This T cell receptor beta chain was obtained from a study of CD8 T cells in ankylosing spondylitis. Study conclusions and caveats: Typical of ankylosing spondylitis blood, it appeared, was a TCR beta motif of under 10 highly homologous variants. Certain motif variants had earlier appeared in reactive arthritis synovial fluid and blood. Peripheral blood samples showed relatively rare disease-linked clones, and these clones were CD8+.

With molecular barcodes, quantitative 5'-RACE was used to make the TCR beta libraries. A single record per CDR3 protein comes from TCRdb applying MiXCR to the 5' RACE reads. The sample carries 150,000 or so distinct CDR3 sequences, about a third recorded once. Germline V lookup: CDR1 SQVTM, CDR2 ANQGSEA. The V gene end was trimmed by 4 bases and the J gene end by 0 bases; junction bases not matched to a gene: 19. CDR3 length: 20 amino acids. To note about this clonotype: The antigen remains undetermined.

Input material: synovial fluid, either unsorted or a sorted T cell fraction (not recorded which). The origin of this receptor is a male donor with ankylosing spondylitis. The chain is built from TRBV29-1 and TRBJ2-2; 8 nucleotides align to TRBD1. DNA for the CDR3: TGCAGCGTTGGGGGTGTCTTTCTCCGACAGGGGTCCGCGAACACCGGGGAGCTGTTTTTT. Translated, it gives CSVGGVFLRQGSANTGELFF.